This T cell receptor (beta chain) appears in the sequencing data of a study of CD8 T cells in Susac syndrome (dated by TCRdb to the late 2010s). Study-wide context: Of the Susac syndrome patients who were sequenced, fewer than 10 were in clinical remission while five or six had clinically active disease. At blood withdrawal, Susac syndrome patients were either therapy-naive, taking corticosteroids (in some cases with IVIg as well), or taking IVIg alone. The study used repertoire sequencing to test whether antigen drove CD8+ T cell activation and differentiation in Susac syndrome. On the study overall, not on this receptor specifically: In the CD4+ T cell repertoire of Susac syndrome patients, clonal expansion was not detected. The TCR sequencing and HLA analysis was acknowledged to have included a relatively small number of individuals.

As regards this clonotype: Its antigen is not yet known. Base quality data are lacking; no much larger clone is found one base away.

The junction carries 10 bases between V and J, which are trimmed by 0 bases and 8 bases respectively. CDR1 and CDR2, looked up from the germline V gene, are SQVTM and ANQGSEA. The CDR3, cysteine through phenylalanine, is 12 amino acids long. The entry retains the CDR3 DNA only, 36 bases that are in frame from base 1. Peripheral blood CD8+ and CD4+ T cells from healthy donors, Susac syndrome patients and multiple sclerosis patients were profiled by high-throughput TCR beta sequencing. Susac syndrome patients met recently defined diagnostic criteria for definite or probable disease. Bulk CD8+ and CD4+ T cells were purified magnetically by negative isolation, whereas CD8+ TEMRA cells were enriched by FACS. Blood was collected in EDTA tubes and processed within 24 hours, with PBMCs isolated through density gradient centrifugation. PBMCs destined for TCR sequencing were cryopreserved in liquid nitrogen and later thawed in a 37 °C water bath. The sorted or isolated CD4+, CD8+ and CD8+ TEMRA cells had a purity of 90% or higher.

RNA was extracted using the RNeasy kit, and roughly 0.5 to 1 microgram was reverse transcribed with random hexamers. The immunoSEQ multiplex PCR assay, which covers 54 Vbeta and 13 Jbeta segments, was used to amplify TCR beta CDR3 regions. Bias from PCR amplification was corrected by using a synthetic template baseline for primer optimization and for computational correction. The original methods were these. Only productive sequences were kept, with reads annotated to V, D and J genes according to IMGT and analyzed in immunoSEQ Analyzer. Clonality was calculated as one minus the Shannon entropy normalized by log2 of the number of productive unique sequences. Public and private clones were assessed among the 100 most prevalent clones of each patient and control. Susac-specific clones were defined as absent from healthy and MS cohorts, over a thousand published viral clones and other ImmuneACCESS disease sequences. TCRdb reworked the public reads: Q25 trimming with fastp, MiXCR clone assembly, productive beta chains retained. Merged by CDR3 protein, the rows form single entries marked with the most common genes and DNA. The V and J calls shown here were made by TCRdb, not taken from the authors' results. The sample table records roughly 190,000 distinct CDR3 sequences; approximately 95% of these occur just once. 0.098% of the sample lies in the top ten.

The receptor comes from a human donor with Susac syndrome. The chain joins TRBV29-1 to TRBJ1-2; a tentative D call is TRBD1 (6 bases match). Sample: CD4+ T cells from PBMCs. The DNA sequence follows: TGCAGCGTTGAAGATTCAGGGGTCGGCTACACCTTC. This encodes CSVEDSGVGYTF. The full variable domain, completed from the reference TRBV29-1 and TRBJ1-2 proteins outside the CDR3, reads SAVISQKPSRDICQRGTSLTIQCQVDSQVTMMFWYRQQPGQSLTLIATANQGSEATYESGFVIDKFPISRPNLTFSTLTVSNMSPEDSSIYLCSVEDSGVGYTFGSGTRLTVV.